The T cell receptor (beta chain) described here comes from a study of Ad26.COV2.S vaccination and SARS-CoV-2 variants. Study summary: Trial arm assignment for the donor was COV1001 Ad26.COV2.S.

Treatment indicated: about 20 received Ad26.COV2.S at low or high dose, single or two shots; roughly 5 received placebo; per-sample allocation not given. Specimens were obtained on day 63 following the first vaccine or placebo injection. Details on this clone: The antigen is undetermined.

Sequencing was performed with immunoSEQ multiplex PCR; in TCRdb, only in-frame clones are kept and a portion is missing. The sample carries around 340,000 clones, 75% to 90% recorded once. This CDR3 is built from 13 residues. Trimming shortened V by 5 bases and J by 7 bases, and 11 bases separated the two germline ends. Study outcomes and limitations: Across vaccine and placebo recipients, the breadth of non-spike TCRs was similar. Recipients given vaccine exceeded placebo recipients in spike-specific TCR breadth.

The sample in question was peripheral blood, obtained in a trial of Ad26.COV2.S vaccine versus placebo. The chain links TRBV12-3 or TRBV12-4 to TRBJ1-4; D not certain. The TCR originated in a person between 18 and 65 years old who received the Ad26.COV2.S COVID-19 vaccine or a placebo. CDR3 sequence (DNA): TGTGCCAGCAGTCGGCCTGGAAGTGAAAAACTGTTTTTT. It specifies CASSRPGSEKLFF.